This T cell receptor (beta chain) was identified during a study of human T cells and chemical hapten exposure. About the research overall: The use of 2% DPC on around 2 cm by around 2 cm of upper inner arm skin constituted sensitization. Patients, largely female, had alopecia areata, totalis or universalis. There were weekly diphenylcyclopropenone doses to the scalp for patients throughout the roughly 23-week study.

TCRdb called the RACE reads again in MiXCR, with one record for every CDR3 protein. The data contain a few hundred thousand distinct CDR3 sequences, about 4.8% of them seen just once; the ten biggest clones take up about 2.1%. There are 16 residues in the CDR3. From germline, CDR1 is MDHEN and CDR2 SYDVKM. The V gene lost 4 bases and the J gene lost 4 bases, with 19 bases spanning the gap. This clonotype was recorded many times. Documented time point: patch test 1, 2 weeks after DPC sensitization. Described treatment: therapeutic diphenylcyclopropenone sensitization with weekly scalp DPC. This chain uses TRBV28 with TRBJ2-5; no clear D. The clonotype originates from a woman aged 45-65 years with alopecia areata. Some clones in this sample may be carry-over from other donors' samples. The sample consisted of whole blood, taken in connection with sensitization to the hapten diphenylcyclopropenone (DPC). CDR3 sequence reads: CASSSPYGVVVETQYF. The CDR3 DNA is TGTGCCAGCAGTTCCCCCTATGGGGTGGTAGTAGAGACCCAGTACTTC.